This is a list of T cell receptor beta chains from one sample in a study of Graves' ophthalmopathy and Graves' hyperthyroidism. TCRdb redid the calling of the multiplex PCR reads with MiXCR, one entry per CDR3 protein. The table shows a few hundred thousand distinct CDR3 sequences, with just over 15% occurring only once. Sequenced input: peripheral blood. These receptors all stem from a woman aged 18-29 years with stable Graves' hyperthyroidism. Each CDR3 is given with its conserved first and last residue. Each record gives: J gene, clone size, D gene, V gene, CDR3 protein, CDR3 DNA. The D gene is left open where the match is weak. A clone size is listed for some rows: how often the clone was seen (once, few, many), or a class if it is expanded.

J gene: TRBJ2-7; clone size: many; D gene: NA; V gene: TRBV5-1; CDR3 protein: CASRVGGLSYEQYF; CDR3 DNA: TGCGCCAGCCGGGTTGGCGGGCTCAGCTACGAGCAGTACTTC
J gene: TRBJ2-3; clone size: few; D gene: TRBD1; V gene: TRBV11-2; CDR3 protein: CASRQPSTGNTDTQYF; CDR3 DNA: TGTGCCAGCAGGCAACCTTCGACAGGGAACACAGATACGCAGTATTTT
J gene: TRBJ2-5; clone size: many; D gene: TRBD1; V gene: TRBV7-8; CDR3 protein: CASSSDRGWVETQYF; CDR3 DNA: TGTGCCAGCAGCTCCGACAGGGGGTGGGTAGAGACCCAGTACTTC
J gene: TRBJ1-5; clone size: many; D gene: NA; V gene: TRBV12-3/TRBV12-4; CDR3 protein: CLSRNGLSNQPQHF; CDR3 DNA: TGTCTTAGCCGAAATGGACTTAGCAATCAGCCCCAGCATTTT
J gene: TRBJ1-1; clone size: once; D gene: NA; V gene: TRBV3-1; CDR3 protein: CASSQDTVVSEAFF; CDR3 DNA: TGTGCCAGCAGCCAAGATACGGTGGTTTCAGAAGCTTTCTTT
J gene: TRBJ1-1; clone size: many; D gene: NA; V gene: TRBV24-1; CDR3 protein: CATSRGDETEAFF; CDR3 DNA: TGTGCCACCAGTAGGGGCGATGAGACTGAAGCTTTCTTT
J gene: TRBJ1-2; clone size: many; D gene: TRBD1; V gene: TRBV29-1; CDR3 protein: CSTDQGGSDGYTF; CDR3 DNA: TGCAGCACCGATCAGGGGGGGAGTGATGGCTACACCTTC
J gene: TRBJ1-1; clone size: many; D gene: NA; V gene: TRBV5-1; CDR3 protein: CASSLAPQQNTEAFF; CDR3 DNA: TGCGCCAGCAGCTTGGCCCCCCAGCAGAACACTGAAGCTTTCTTT
J gene: TRBJ2-7; clone size: NA; D gene: NA; V gene: TRBV15; CDR3 protein: CATSRDQGTAIYEQYF; CDR3 DNA: TGTGCCACCAGCAGAGATCAGGGCACAGCGATCTACGAGCAGTACTTC
J gene: TRBJ2-5; clone size: few; D gene: TRBD2; V gene: TRBV5-8; CDR3 protein: CASSLGGLALETQYF; CDR3 DNA: TGTGCCAGCAGCTTGGGGGGACTAGCTCTGGAGACCCAGTACTTC
J gene: TRBJ2-5; clone size: many; D gene: TRBD2; V gene: TRBV9; CDR3 protein: CASSVSAGAPGETQYF; CDR3 DNA: TGTGCCAGCAGCGTATCAGCGGGGGCCCCTGGGGAGACCCAGTACTTC
J gene: TRBJ2-2; clone size: once; D gene: TRBD1; V gene: TRBV6-1; CDR3 protein: CASRLTGANTGELFF; CDR3 DNA: TGTGCCAGCAGATTGACAGGGGCGAACACCGGGGAGCTGTTTTTT
J gene: TRBJ1-1; clone size: many; D gene: TRBD1; V gene: TRBV7-8; CDR3 protein: CASSFGQGFRTEAFF; CDR3 DNA: TGTGCCAGCAGCTTTGGACAGGGGTTTCGGACTGAAGCTTTCTTT
J gene: TRBJ2-4; clone size: many; D gene: TRBD1; V gene: TRBV6-1; CDR3 protein: CASSPDITGVHIKYF; CDR3 DNA: TGTGCCAGCAGTCCGGACATTACAGGGGTACACATTAAGTACTTC
J gene: TRBJ1-5; clone size: many; D gene: NA; V gene: TRBV24-1; CDR3 protein: CATSESGVGSNQPQHF; CDR3 DNA: TGTGCCACCAGTGAGTCAGGGGTGGGGAGCAATCAGCCCCAGCATTTT
J gene: TRBJ1-3; clone size: NA; D gene: TRBD1; V gene: TRBV29-1; CDR3 protein: CSVGTGGFDGNTIYF; CDR3 DNA: TGCAGCGTTGGAACAGGGGGCTTCGATGGAAACACCATATATTTT
J gene: TRBJ1-1; clone size: many; D gene: TRBD1; V gene: TRBV11-3; CDR3 protein: CASSLQGAGNTEAFF; CDR3 DNA: TGTGCCAGCAGCTTGCAGGGGGCCGGGAACACTGAAGCTTTCTTT
J gene: TRBJ2-7; clone size: many; D gene: NA; V gene: TRBV6-1; CDR3 protein: CASSAPGRSSYEQYF; CDR3 DNA: TGTGCCAGCAGTGCCCCGGGACGCAGCTCCTACGAGCAGTACTTC
J gene: TRBJ2-5; clone size: many; D gene: TRBD1; V gene: TRBV7-9; CDR3 protein: CASSLRTGGLGTQYF; CDR3 DNA: TGTGCCAGCAGCTTACGGACAGGGGGACTAGGGACCCAGTACTTC
J gene: TRBJ1-2; clone size: many; D gene: TRBD1; V gene: TRBV6-5; CDR3 protein: CASSYRGDRRGEGYTF; CDR3 DNA: TGTGCCAGCAGTTACAGGGGGGACAGGAGAGGAGAAGGCTACACCTTC